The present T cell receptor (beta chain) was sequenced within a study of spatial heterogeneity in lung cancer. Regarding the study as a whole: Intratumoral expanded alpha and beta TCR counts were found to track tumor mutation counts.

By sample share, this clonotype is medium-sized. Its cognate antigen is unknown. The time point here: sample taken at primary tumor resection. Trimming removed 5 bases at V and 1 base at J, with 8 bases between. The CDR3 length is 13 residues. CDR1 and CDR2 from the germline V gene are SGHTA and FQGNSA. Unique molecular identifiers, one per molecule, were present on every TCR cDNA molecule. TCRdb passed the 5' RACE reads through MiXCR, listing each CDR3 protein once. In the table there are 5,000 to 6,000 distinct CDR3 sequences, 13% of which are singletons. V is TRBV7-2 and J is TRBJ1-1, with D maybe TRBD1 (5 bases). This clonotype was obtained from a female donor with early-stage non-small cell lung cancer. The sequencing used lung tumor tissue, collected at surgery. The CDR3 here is CASSTGQNTEAFF. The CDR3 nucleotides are TGTGCCAGCAGCACCGGACAGAACACTGAAGCTTTCTTT.